One T cell receptor (beta chain) is described in this entry. The germline V and J ends were trimmed by 1 base and 9 bases, with 10 bases remaining between them. The length of the CDR3 is 13 residues. Germline CDR1 is MNHEY and CDR2 is SMNVEV (reference sequence). TCRdb keeps only in-frame clones here, not all; method: immunoSEQ multiplex PCR. Among about 2.1 million clones, 85% to 95% were seen once, and the ten largest hold 1.5% to 2%. The sample is drawn from a study of shared clonotypes between healthy human individuals. The naive CD8 population came from CD45RO-negative cells selected for CCR7, without terminally differentiated effector memory CD45RA+ cells.

The chain has TRBV27 and TRBJ1-5; D is unresolved. The sequence was obtained from a man between 18 and 29 years old in good health. Some clones in this sample may be carry-over from other donors' samples. Sequencing used naive CD8+ T cells from PBMCs. CDR3 nucleotide sequence: TGTGCCAGCAGTTTATTTTCCGGGGTGCCCCAGCATTTT. It codes for CASSLFSGVPQHF.